Listed below are T cell receptor beta chains from one sample, sequenced in a study of blood T cell repertoires in COVID-19. Sequencing was performed with immunoSEQ multiplex PCR; in TCRdb, only in-frame clones are kept and a portion is missing. The sample holds 490,000 or so clones; around 85% are singletons and the top ten take around 8%. Sequencing was done on a sample of PBMCs or T cells enriched from blood (not recorded which). These receptors were taken from a woman aged 60-75 years who had recovered from COVID-19. The CDR3 runs from the conserved cysteine through the conserved F or W. The size field is filled for only some rows; it gives once, few, many or a size class.

CASSSGQGRAFF - TRBV2 12
CASSESLTGELFF - TRBV10-1 13
CASSWGQGNEQFF once TRBV5-4 13
CASSEQGAGSTDTQYF - TRBV5-1 16
CASRETENSNQPQHF - TRBV2 15
CASGGFNSYNEQFF once TRBV25-1 14
CASSEDRGHNSPLHF few TRBV21-1 15
CASSLAGQSTGELFF - TRBV11-3 15
CASSLAGYNSPLHF - TRBV11-3 14
CASSISGAGSSYNEQFF once TRBV28 17
CASSLGSGNTEAFF - TRBV5-1 14
CASRLQGSGNTIYF - TRBV19 14
CASSTRDTIWKETQYF once TRBV19 16
CATTRDDSLNEKLFF - TRBV10-3 15
CASSFFGVTDTQYF few TRBV5-1 14
CASSPPRDTQYF - TRBV18 12
CASSRADRPEQYF - TRBV4-2 13
CASSTGQGNTEAFF - TRBV5-8 14
CASRGATGPNSPLHF - TRBV25-1 15
CAWKLPGHSTDTQYF - TRBV30 15